The TCR beta chain under discussion was sequenced for a study of T-cell reconstitution after alpha-beta-depleted transplantation in children. Study observations and caveats: As was reported, about two months after transplant, alpha-beta T cells came from several hundred expanded graft clones. By one year post-transplant, T-cell counts and diversity largely arose from T cells that were newly produced. There were some patients whose high TCRbeta diversity at day 60 came from surviving recipient T cells and thymic progenitors.

J lost 4 bases, V lost 1 base, and 7 bases had no gene match. Germline V gene data show CDR1 as SGHTA and CDR2 as FQGNSA. The length of the CDR3 is 15 residues. Concerning this clonotype: Its antigen is unknown.

It was with unique molecular identifiers that the TCRbeta library was prepared. TCRdb called the PCR reads again in MiXCR, with one record for every CDR3 protein. The sample has about 400,000 distinct CDR3 sequences, 15% to 20% seen once. V gene TRBV7-2 combines with J gene TRBJ2-7; 7 bases fit TRBD2. The sequence was collected from a boy under two years old who had a stem cell transplant for Wiskott-Aldrich syndrome, so the T cells may come from the graft donor. This material consisted of PBMCs, mostly from graft donor cells, taken 360 days after TCRalphabeta/CD19-depleted stem cell transplant. Here the CDR3 DNA reads TGTGCCAGCAGCTTAGGTGGGGGGGTTATGTACGAGCAGTACTTC. Protein product: CASSLGGGVMYEQYF.